A single sample gave rise to the 9 T cell receptor beta chains below, sequenced in a study of T cells in Graves' hyperthyroidism and ophthalmopathy. Amplification targeted TCR beta CDR3 regions from RNA transcripts. With the HTBI primer set, the TCR CDR3 went through a first round of RT-PCR. One entry per CDR3 protein, called by TCRdb with MiXCR from the multiplex PCR reads. Among 300,000 to 350,000 distinct CDR3 sequences, approximately 15% were seen once, and the ten largest hold roughly 24%. Sample: blood. The receptors here all came from a woman in her thirties with Graves' hyperthyroidism.

This clonotype was counted many times. The chain couples TRBV27 to TRBJ2-3, with no clear D. CDR1 and CDR2 from the germline V gene are MNHEY and SMNVEV (reference sequence). There are 13 residues in the CDR3. Trimming left V 5 bases short and J 6 bases short, with 12 bases between. CDR3 sequence reads: CASSPHELDTQYF. For the CDR3, the DNA is TGTGCCAGCAGTCCCCATGAGTTGGATACGCAGTATTTT.

This clonotype was detected ten times or more. The chain employs TRBV9 and TRBJ1-2, with TRBD1 matching 8 bases. The germline gives CDR1 SGDLS, CDR2 YYNGEE. The CDR3 loop spans 15 amino acids. Trimming at V came to 3 bases and at J to 5 bases, leaving 9 bases not matched to a gene. This CDR3 reads CASSGEGQGRYGYTF. CDR3 DNA: TGTGCCAGCAGCGGAGAAGGACAGGGACGGTATGGCTACACCTTC.

This chain connects TRBV20-1 to TRBJ1-6; the D gene is possibly TRBD1 (6 bases). Per the germline V gene, CDR1 is DFQATT and CDR2 is SNEGSKA (reference sequence). V was trimmed by 2 bases and J by 9 bases, leaving 17 bases between them. The CDR3 runs to 15 residues. CDR3 nucleotide sequence: TGCAGTGCTAGACCCGGTGGGGGGGCGCCTTCACCCCTCCACTTT. This gives the protein CSARPGGGAPSPLHF.

This clonotype was recorded at least ten times. The V and J genes are TRBV6-1 and TRBJ2-3; no firm D call. The CDR3 has 11 amino acids. The V end was cut by 5 bases, the J end by 3 bases, with 3 bases between. CDR1 and CDR2 from the germline V gene are MNHNS and SASEGT. CDR3 DNA: TGTGCCAGCAGTACGACAGATACGCAGTATTTT. This sequence encodes CASSTTDTQYF.

V is TRBV29-1 and J is TRBJ1-2, with D perhaps TRBD1 (5 bases). CDR3 length equals 14 residues. Trimming took 6 bases from V and 3 from J, leaving 17 bases between them. Germline V lookup: CDR1 SQVTM, CDR2 ANQGSEA. CDR3 sequence (DNA): TGCAGCGTCGGACAACGCTTAAGGGACTATGGCTACACCTTC. Protein product: CSVGQRLRDYGYTF.

This clonotype was seen many times. V and J are TRBV28 and TRBJ2-7, with TRBD2 as a possible D gene (6 bases). The CDR3 sequence is 14 residues long. Trimming took 5 bases from V and 9 from J, leaving 20 bases between them. Germline-derived CDR1 and CDR2 are MDHEN and SYDVKM. Here the CDR3 reads CASSRAGGDPGQYF. In DNA form, the CDR3 reads TGTGCCAGCAGTCGAGCCGGAGGGGACCCCGGGCAGTACTTC.

This clonotype was detected ten times or more. V usage is TRBV6-1 and J usage is TRBJ1-1, with TRBD1 matching 7 bases. The CDR3 is 15 amino acids. The germline V gene encodes CDR1 MNHNS and CDR2 SASEGT. With V trimmed by 6 bases and J by 0 bases, 7 bases remained unmatched. The CDR3 loop is CASRARTGLNTEAFF. The CDR3 nucleotides read TGTGCCAGCAGGGCAAGGACAGGATTGAACACTGAAGCTTTCTTT.

The chain joins TRBV28 to TRBJ1-4; possibly TRBD1 for D (6 bases). The CDR3 totals 17 residues. Trimming took 2 bases from V and 4 from J, leaving 17 bases between them. Germline CDR1 and CDR2: MDHEN and SYDVKM. CDR3 coding DNA: TGTGCCAGCAGTTTAAAACCCGGGACACAGGATAATGAAAAACTGTTTTTT. This encodes CASSLKPGTQDNEKLFF.

This chain uses TRBV9 with TRBJ2-7; the D gene is possibly TRBD1 (6 bases). The CDR3 totals 15 residues. Deletions cut 4 bases from V and 2 bases from J, with 16 bases between. Germline CDR1 reads SGDLS; CDR2 reads YYNGEE. CDR3: CASSQGTGKTYEQYF. The CDR3 nucleotides are TGTGCCAGCAGCCAGGGGACGGGAAAAACCTACGAGCAGTACTTC.